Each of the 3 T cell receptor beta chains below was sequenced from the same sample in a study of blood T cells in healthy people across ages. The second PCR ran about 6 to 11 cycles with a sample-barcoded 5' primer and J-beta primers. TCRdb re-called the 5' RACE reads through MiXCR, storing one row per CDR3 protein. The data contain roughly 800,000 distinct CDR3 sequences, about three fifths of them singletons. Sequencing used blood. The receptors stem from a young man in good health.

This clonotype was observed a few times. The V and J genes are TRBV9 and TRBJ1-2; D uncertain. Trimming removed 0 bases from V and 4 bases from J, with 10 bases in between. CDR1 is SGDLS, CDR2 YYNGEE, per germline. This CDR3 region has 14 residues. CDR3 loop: CASSVGSEPYGYTF. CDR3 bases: TGTGCCAGCAGCGTAGGGTCTGAGCCCTATGGCTACACCTTC.

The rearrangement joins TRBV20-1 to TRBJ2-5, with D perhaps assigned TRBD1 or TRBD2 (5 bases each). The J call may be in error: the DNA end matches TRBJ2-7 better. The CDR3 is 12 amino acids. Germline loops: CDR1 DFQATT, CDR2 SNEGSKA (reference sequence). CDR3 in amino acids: CSAIPPRGEQYF. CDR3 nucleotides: TGCAGTGCTATCCCCCCGAGGGGCGAGCAGTACTTC.

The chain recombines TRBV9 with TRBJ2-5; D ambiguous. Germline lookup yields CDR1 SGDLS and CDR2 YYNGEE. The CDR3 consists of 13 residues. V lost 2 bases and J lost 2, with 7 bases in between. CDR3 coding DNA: TGTGCCAGCAGCGTCGGCGGACAAGAGACCCAGTACTTC. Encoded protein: CASSVGGQETQYF.